Following are 25 T cell receptor beta chains from one sample sequenced in a study of shared clonotypes between healthy human individuals (dated by TCRdb to 2019 to 2021). The library was produced with the immunoSEQ multiplex PCR assay. The clones in this table, taken by TCRdb from immuneACCESS, are in-frame only. Not every clone is retained; where verified, under half of the shortfall comes from an unresolved V gene, and the cause of the rest is unknown. The sample profile shows about 2.1 million clones; 80% to 95% of them were found once. In total, the top ten clones hold about 1.6% of the sample. For the CD8 naive samples, CD45RO-negative cells were positively selected for CCR7, yielding a CD45RA+CCR7+ population from which TemRA cells were excluded. Source material: naive CD8+ T cells from PBMCs. This sample's cell subset or site label indicates: CD45RA+CCR7+. These receptors were obtained from a man aged 18 to 29 in good health. Some clones in this sample may be carry-over from other donors' samples.

This sequence joins TRBV18 and TRBJ2-1; D remains unclear. V lost 2 bases, J lost 16 bases, and 15 bases lay in between. In germline, CDR1 is KGHSH, CDR2 LQKENI. The CDR3 runs to 12 residues. This chain's CDR3 is CASSPILTTLFF. CDR3 DNA: TGTGCCAGCTCACCAATTCTGACCACATTATTCTTC.

CDR3 region: CASSWFGREGYNEQFF. The CDR3 region has the DNA TGTGCCAGCTCTTGGTTTGGGCGGGAGGGTTACAATGAGCAGTTCTTC. The V gene is TRBV7-2, the J gene TRBJ2-1; TRBD2 matches at 9 bases. J gave up 4 bases and V 8 bases, and 12 bases lay outside the gene matches. There are 16 residues in the CDR3. Germline V gene data show CDR1 as SGHTA and CDR2 as FQGNSA.

This chain uses TRBV10-2 with TRBJ1-1; maybe TRBD1 (5 bases). Germline CDR1 WSHSY, CDR2 SAAADI. The V and J ends lost 8 bases and 1 base respectively, with 11 bases between them. This CDR3 comprises 13 residues. CDR3 DNA sequence: TGCGCCAGCGGCGACAGATGGAACACTGAAGCTTTCTTT. It codes for CASGDRWNTEAFF.

V usage is TRBV18 and J usage is TRBJ2-3; D uncertain. V lost 1 base to trimming and J lost 8 bases, with 19 bases between them. CDR1 KGHSH and CDR2 LQKENI come from the germline V gene. The CDR3 runs to 16 residues. CDR3 residues: CASSPQDVVSIGTQYF. The CDR3 coding sequence is TGTGCCAGCTCACCACAGGATGTGGTGTCGATCGGTACGCAGTATTTT.

This chain connects TRBV19 to TRBJ2-2; TRBD1 aligns across 7 bases. V lost 5 bases, J lost 0 bases, and 9 bases stayed unmatched. This CDR3 comprises 17 residues. The germline V gene has CDR1 LNHDA and CDR2 SQIVND (reference sequence). The CDR3 DNA reads TGTGCCAGTAGTGAGGGGGCAGGGGCCGCGAACACCGGGGAGCTGTTTTTT. It codes for CASSEGAGAANTGELFF. Using reference TRBV19 and TRBJ2-2 for the parts outside the CDR3, the full variable domain is DGGITQSPKYLFRKEGQNVTLSCEQNLNHDAMYWYRQDPGQGLRLIYYSQIVNDFQKGDIAEGYSVSREKKESFPLTVTSAQKNPTAFYLCASSEGAGAANTGELFFGEGSRLTVL.

J is TRBJ1-2 and V is TRBV7-2; D may be TRBD1 (5 bases). The V and J ends lost 5 bases and 2 bases respectively, with 9 bases between them. The CDR3 is made up of 13 amino acids. Looked up from germline, CDR1 is SGHTA and CDR2 is FQGNSA. The CDR3 is CASSPRVNYGYTF. CDR3 nucleotide sequence: TGTGCCAGCAGCCCCAGGGTGAACTATGGCTACACCTTC. Complete variable domain (other parts from reference TRBV7-2 and TRBJ1-2): GAGVSQSPSNKVTEKGKDVELRCDPISGHTALYWYRQSLGQGLEFLIYFQGNSAPDKSGLPSDRFSAERTGGSVSTLTIQRTQQEDSAVYLCASSPRVNYGYTFGSGTRLTVV.

The V call is TRBV15, the J call TRBJ1-2, with D possibly TRBD1 on 6 matching bases. This CDR3 comprises 15 residues. Trimming removed 8 bases at V and 0 bases at J, with 16 bases between. Germline V gene lookup returns CDR1 LNHNV and CDR2 YYDKDF (reference sequence). DNA of the CDR3: TGTGCCACCGGCCCGCGAGCAGGGGCTAACTATGGCTACACCTTC. It yields the protein CATGPRAGANYGYTF. The complete variable domain, with remaining parts taken from reference TRBV15 and TRBJ1-2, reads DAMVIQNPRYQVTQFGKPVTLSCSQTLNHNVMYWYQQKSSQAPKLLFHYYDKDFNNEADTPDNFQSRRPNTSFCFLDIRSPGLGDTAMYLCATGPRAGANYGYTFGSGTRLTVV.

This chain links TRBV28 with TRBJ1-1; 8 nucleotides line up with TRBD1. The CDR3 sequence is 14 residues long. CDR1 is MDHEN and CDR2 is SYDVKM in the germline V gene. V shed 4 bases, J shed 5 bases, and the junction held 6 bases outside the gene matches. CDR3 sequence: CASSSRTGGTEAFF. The CDR3, as DNA: TGTGCCAGCAGTTCGCGTACAGGGGGAACTGAAGCTTTCTTT.

A remark on this clone: Other DNA sequences in this sample translate to the same CDR3. The rearrangement uses TRBV7-9 and TRBJ1-5, with no clear D. V shed 1 base and J shed 6 bases, with 7 bases lying between them. The CDR3 spans 13 residues. Germline CDR1 is SEHNR and CDR2 is FQNEAQ (reference sequence). CDR3 protein: CASSLGGGQPQHF. The CDR3, as DNA: TGTGCCAGCAGCTTAGGAGGCGGTCAGCCCCAGCATTTT.

The chain carries TRBV4-3 and TRBJ1-5; D ambiguous. From germline, CDR1 is LGHNA and CDR2 YSLEER. Trimming removed 0 bases from V and 2 bases from J, with 8 bases in between. This CDR3 spans 15 amino acids. As DNA, the CDR3 is TGCGCCAGCAGCCAAGAGTTTGCAGGCAATCAGCCCCAGCATTTT. Its protein product is CASSQEFAGNQPQHF.

This clone is a singleton in its sample. The CDR3 DNA sequence: TGTGCCAGCAGTTTGGGGGGGCCCGGTGAGCAGTTCTTC. Protein sequence: CASSLGGPGEQFF. The chain uses TRBV28 and TRBJ2-1; D is possibly TRBD2 (7 bases). This CDR3 has 13 residues. V was cut by 3 bases and J by 9 bases, with 12 bases left in between. CDR1 is MDHEN and CDR2 is SYDVKM in the germline V gene.

CDR3 region: CASSQDKEDTQYF. In DNA form, the CDR3 reads TGCGCCAGCAGCCAAGATAAGGAAGATACGCAGTATTTT. The V and J genes are TRBV4-1 and TRBJ2-3; D is undetermined. V lost 0 bases, J lost 5 bases, and 6 bases lay in between. The germline gives CDR1 MGHRA, CDR2 YSYEKL. This CDR3 comprises 13 residues.

V gene TRBV27 combines with J gene TRBJ2-1; D is uncertain. Per the germline V gene, CDR1 is MNHEY and CDR2 is SMNVEV (reference sequence). Trimming stripped 1 base from V and 5 bases from J, with 18 bases between. This CDR3 comprises 17 residues. CDR3 residues: CASSLFPVPSSNNEQFF. DNA of the CDR3: TGTGCCAGCAGTTTATTCCCCGTTCCTAGTAGTAACAATGAGCAGTTCTTC.

The chain recombines TRBV9 with TRBJ2-7; D is possibly TRBD2 (7 bases). The ends were cut back, 4 bases at V and 4 bases at J, with 18 bases in the middle. The CDR3 extends over 15 amino acids. Germline V gene sequence: CDR1 SGDLS, CDR2 YYNGEE. Here the CDR3 DNA reads TGTGCCAGCAGCCCGCGGGAGTGGGGGGCATACGAGCAGTACTTC. Amino acids: CASSPREWGAYEQYF.

For the CDR3, the DNA is TGTGCCAGCAGCCCGGCCGCGGGAGCAGGGTACGAGCAGTACTTC. The encoded protein is CASSPAAGAGYEQYF. The V gene is TRBV27, the J gene TRBJ2-7; TRBD2 matches 7 bases. Germline assignment: CDR1 MNHEY and CDR2 SMNVEV (reference sequence). Trimming cost V 6 bases and J 4 bases; bases outside gene matches: 12. This CDR3 contains 15 residues.

The rearrangement joins TRBV7-9 to TRBJ2-2, with D perhaps assigned TRBD1 or TRBD2 (5 bases each). Germline assignment: CDR1 SEHNR and CDR2 FQNEAQ (reference sequence). Trimming cost V 3 bases and J 0 bases, with 11 bases left between them. The CDR3 sequence is 16 residues long. The CDR3 region has the DNA TGTGCCAGCAGCTTGGGGGAGTTGACGAACACCGGGGAGCTGTTTTTT. Its protein product is CASSLGELTNTGELFF.

The chain carries TRBV4-3 and TRBJ2-1; D not resolved. With 0 bases removed from V and 0 bases from J, the gap between germline ends came to 12 bases. The CDR3 sequence is 17 residues long. Germline-derived CDR1 and CDR2 are LGHNA and YSLEER. CDR3 loop: CASSQELVGYSYNEQFF. The CDR3 DNA is TGCGCCAGCAGCCAAGAATTGGTTGGGTACTCCTACAATGAGCAGTTCTTC.

This sequence joins TRBV6-6 and TRBJ2-7; TRBD2 matches at 7 bases. This CDR3 comprises 14 residues. V lost 6 bases, J lost 0 bases, and 5 bases stayed unmatched. Germline V gene sequence: CDR1 MNHNY, CDR2 SVGAGI (reference sequence). CDR3 sequence reads: CASRIAGSSYEQYF. In DNA form, the CDR3 reads TGTGCCAGCAGGATAGCGGGTAGCTCCTACGAGCAGTACTTC.

The chain employs TRBV27 and TRBJ2-6, with D uncertain. CDR3 size: 17 residues. V lost 5 bases and J 1 base, leaving 15 bases between the germline ends. CDR1 and CDR2 (germline): MNHEY, SMNVEV (reference sequence). The chain's CDR3 is CASSLWYSVSGANVLTF. The CDR3 nucleotides read TGTGCCAGCAGTCTTTGGTACAGCGTGTCTGGGGCCAACGTCCTGACTTTC.

This sequence joins TRBV28 and TRBJ2-5, with D perhaps matching TRBD1 (5 bases). CDR3 length equals 13 residues. V was clipped by 4 bases and J by 5 bases, with 11 bases between them. CDR1 and CDR2 (germline): MDHEN, SYDVKM. The CDR3 nucleotides read TGTGCCAGCAGTTGGGGCAGGCCCGAGACCCAGTACTTC. It translates to CASSWGRPETQYF.

The chain uses TRBV4-1 and TRBJ2-3; the D is unclear. This CDR3 is built from 16 residues. Per germline, CDR1 MGHRA and CDR2 YSYEKL. The V end lost 0 bases, the J end lost 6 bases, and 16 bases lay between the germline ends. The chain's CDR3 is CASSQENLRNVDTQYF. CDR3 DNA sequence: TGCGCCAGCAGCCAAGAGAACCTACGTAATGTGGATACGCAGTATTTT.

This clone appeared a single time. The rearrangement links TRBV5-1 to TRBJ1-1; D is possibly TRBD1 (6 bases). V was clipped by 0 bases and J by 2 bases, with 14 bases between them. Germline V lookup: CDR1 SGHRS, CDR2 YFSETQ. There are 16 residues in the CDR3. Written as DNA, the CDR3 is TGCGCCAGCAGCTTGGGCCTGGCAGGGGCTAACACTGAAGCTTTCTTT. Protein sequence: CASSLGLAGANTEAFF.

The chain joins TRBV15 to TRBJ1-3; D not resolved. Trimming stripped 2 bases from V and 4 bases from J, with 12 bases between. CDR1 LNHNV and CDR2 YYDKDF come from the germline V gene (reference sequence). The CDR3 extends over 15 amino acids. The CDR3 DNA sequence: TGTGCCACCAGCAGATATACGGGGAGCGGAAACACCATATATTTT. Encoded protein: CATSRYTGSGNTIYF.

The table lists this clone with a few counts. The rearrangement uses TRBV5-6 and TRBJ2-7, with no clear D. Germline CDR1 SGHDT, CDR2 YYEEEE. The V gene lost 4 bases and the J gene lost 4 bases, with 9 bases spanning the gap. This CDR3 contains 12 residues. CDR3 coding DNA: TGTGCCAGCAGCCTGTGGGGATACGAGCAGTACTTC. Protein: CASSLWGYEQYF.

J is TRBJ2-7 and V is TRBV7-2; 11 bases agree with TRBD2. The trim removed 6 bases at V and 1 base at J, leaving 8 bases unmatched. Germline CDR1 is SGHTA and CDR2 is FQGNSA. This CDR3 comprises 16 residues. CDR3 sequence: CASRIGTSGGSYEQYF. The CDR3, as DNA: TGTGCCAGCAGAATCGGGACTAGCGGAGGGTCCTACGAGCAGTACTTC.